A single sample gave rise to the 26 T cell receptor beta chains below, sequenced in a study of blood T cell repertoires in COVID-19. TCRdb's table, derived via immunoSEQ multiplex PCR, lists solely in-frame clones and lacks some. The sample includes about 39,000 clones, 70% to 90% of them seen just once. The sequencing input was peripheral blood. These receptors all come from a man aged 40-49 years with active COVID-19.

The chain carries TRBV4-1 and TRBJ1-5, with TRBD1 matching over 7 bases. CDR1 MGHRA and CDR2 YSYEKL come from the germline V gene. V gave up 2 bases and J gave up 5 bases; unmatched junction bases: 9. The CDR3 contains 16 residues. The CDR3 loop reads CASSQFFGQDYQPQHF. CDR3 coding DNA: TGCGCCAGCAGCCAATTCTTCGGACAGGATTATCAGCCCCAGCATTTT.

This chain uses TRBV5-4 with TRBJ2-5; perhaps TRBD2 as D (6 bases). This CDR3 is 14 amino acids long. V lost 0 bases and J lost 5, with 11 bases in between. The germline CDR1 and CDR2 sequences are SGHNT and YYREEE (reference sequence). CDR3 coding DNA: TGTGCCAGCAGCTTGGGTGCGGCGGGGGAGACCCAGTACTTC. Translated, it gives CASSLGAAGETQYF.

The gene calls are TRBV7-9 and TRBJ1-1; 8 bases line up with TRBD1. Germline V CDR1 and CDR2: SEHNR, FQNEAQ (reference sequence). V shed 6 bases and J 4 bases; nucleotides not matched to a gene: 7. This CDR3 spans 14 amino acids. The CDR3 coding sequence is TGTGCCAGCAGAGGACAGGGAAGTCGCACTGAAGCTTTCTTT. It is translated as CASRGQGSRTEAFF.

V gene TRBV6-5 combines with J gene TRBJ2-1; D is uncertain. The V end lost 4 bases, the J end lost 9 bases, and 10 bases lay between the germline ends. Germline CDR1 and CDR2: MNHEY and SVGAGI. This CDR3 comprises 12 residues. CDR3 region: CASSSYSREQFF. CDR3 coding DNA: TGTGCCAGCAGTTCATATAGCCGTGAGCAGTTCTTC.

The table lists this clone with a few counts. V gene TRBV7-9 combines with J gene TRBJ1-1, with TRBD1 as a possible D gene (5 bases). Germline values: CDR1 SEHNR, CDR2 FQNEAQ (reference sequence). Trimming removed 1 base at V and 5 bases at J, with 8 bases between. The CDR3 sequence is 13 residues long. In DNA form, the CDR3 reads TGTGCCAGCAGCTTAGGGGGCTTAACTGAAGCTTTCTTT. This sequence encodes CASSLGGLTEAFF.

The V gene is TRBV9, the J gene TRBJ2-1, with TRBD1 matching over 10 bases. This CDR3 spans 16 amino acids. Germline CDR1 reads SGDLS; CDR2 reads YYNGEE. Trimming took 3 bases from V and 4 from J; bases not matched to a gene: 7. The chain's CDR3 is CASSATGTGVYNEQFF. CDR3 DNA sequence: TGTGCCAGCAGCGCTACCGGGACAGGGGTTTACAATGAGCAGTTCTTC.

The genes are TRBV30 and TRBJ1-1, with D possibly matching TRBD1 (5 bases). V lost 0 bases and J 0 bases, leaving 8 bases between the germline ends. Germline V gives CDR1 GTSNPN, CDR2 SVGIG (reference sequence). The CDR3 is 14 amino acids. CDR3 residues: CAWSVRALNTEAFF. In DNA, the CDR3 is TGTGCCTGGAGTGTCAGGGCCTTGAACACTGAAGCTTTCTTT.

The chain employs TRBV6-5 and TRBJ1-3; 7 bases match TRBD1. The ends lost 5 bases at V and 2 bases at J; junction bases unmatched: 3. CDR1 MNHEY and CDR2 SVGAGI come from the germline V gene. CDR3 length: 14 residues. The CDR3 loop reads CASSPTGAGNTIYF. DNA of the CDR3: TGTGCCAGCAGTCCAACAGGGGCTGGAAACACCATATATTTT.

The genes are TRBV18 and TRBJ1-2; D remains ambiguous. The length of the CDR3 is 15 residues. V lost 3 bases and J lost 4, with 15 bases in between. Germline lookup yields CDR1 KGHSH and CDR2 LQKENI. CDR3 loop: CASSPSQTQSYGYTF. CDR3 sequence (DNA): TGTGCCAGCTCACCCTCCCAAACACAGAGCTATGGCTACACCTTC.

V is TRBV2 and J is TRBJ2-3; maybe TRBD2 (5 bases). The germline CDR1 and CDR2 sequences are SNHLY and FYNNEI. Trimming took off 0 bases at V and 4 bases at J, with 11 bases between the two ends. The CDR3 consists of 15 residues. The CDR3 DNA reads TGTGCCAGCAGTGAAGCGGTCTCAGCGGCAGATACGCAGTATTTT. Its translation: CASSEAVSAADTQYF.

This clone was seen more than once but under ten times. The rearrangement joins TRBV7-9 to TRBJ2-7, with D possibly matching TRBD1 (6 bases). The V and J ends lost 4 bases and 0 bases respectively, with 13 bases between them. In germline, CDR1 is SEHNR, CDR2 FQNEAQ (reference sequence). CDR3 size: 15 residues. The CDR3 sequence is CASSSPLDSSYEQYF. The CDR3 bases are TGTGCCAGCAGCTCGCCCCTGGACAGCTCCTACGAGCAGTACTTC.

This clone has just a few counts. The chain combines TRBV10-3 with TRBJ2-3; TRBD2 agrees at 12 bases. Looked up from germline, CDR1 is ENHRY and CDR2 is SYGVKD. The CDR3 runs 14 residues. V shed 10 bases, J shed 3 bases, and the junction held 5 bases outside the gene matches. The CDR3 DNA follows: TGTGCCACGAGACTAGCGGGAGAGACAGATACGCAGTATTTT. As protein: CATRLAGETDTQYF.

The CDR3 spells CSAGEPQHF. CDR3 DNA: TGCAGTGCAGGGGAGCCCCAGCATTTT. V usage is TRBV20-1 and J usage is TRBJ1-5, with D possibly matching TRBD1 (5 bases). CDR1 is DFQATT, CDR2 SNEGSKA, per germline (reference sequence). CDR3 length equals 9 residues. Trimming took off 6 bases at V and 8 bases at J, with 5 bases between the two ends.

This chain's CDR3 is CASNPVAGGNTGELFF. The CDR3 DNA reads TGTGCCAGCAATCCAGTCGCGGGGGGAAACACCGGGGAGCTGTTTTTT. The V gene is TRBV11-2, the J gene TRBJ2-2; 8 nucleotides line up with TRBD2. V was pared by 7 bases and J by 2 bases, with 9 bases of the junction left unmatched. CDR3 length: 16 amino acids. The V gene's germline CDR1 is SGHAT and CDR2 FQNNGV.

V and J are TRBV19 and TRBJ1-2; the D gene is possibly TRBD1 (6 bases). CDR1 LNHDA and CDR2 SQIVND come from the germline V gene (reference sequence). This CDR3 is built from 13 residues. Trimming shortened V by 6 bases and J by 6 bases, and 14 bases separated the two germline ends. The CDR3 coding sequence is TGTGCCAGTAGCCGGACTCAGGGGCATGGCTACACCTTC. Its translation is CASSRTQGHGYTF.

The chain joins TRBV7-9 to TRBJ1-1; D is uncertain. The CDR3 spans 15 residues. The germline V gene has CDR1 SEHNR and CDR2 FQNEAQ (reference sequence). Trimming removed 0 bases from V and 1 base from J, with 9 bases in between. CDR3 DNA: TGTGCCAGCAGCTTAGCGATAGTCACGAACACTGAAGCTTTCTTT. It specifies CASSLAIVTNTEAFF.

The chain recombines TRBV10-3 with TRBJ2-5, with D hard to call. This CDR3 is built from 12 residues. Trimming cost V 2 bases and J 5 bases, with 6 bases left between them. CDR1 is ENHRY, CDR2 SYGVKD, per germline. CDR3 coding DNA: TGTGCCATCAGTGAGGTCCGGGAGACCCAGTACTTC. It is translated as CAISEVRETQYF.

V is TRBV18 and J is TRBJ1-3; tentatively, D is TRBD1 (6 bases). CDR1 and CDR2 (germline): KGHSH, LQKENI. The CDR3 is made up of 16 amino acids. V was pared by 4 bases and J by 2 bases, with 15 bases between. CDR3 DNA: TGTGCCAGCTCACAACGACAGGTTTCCGCTGGAAACACCATATATTTT. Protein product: CASSQRQVSAGNTIYF.

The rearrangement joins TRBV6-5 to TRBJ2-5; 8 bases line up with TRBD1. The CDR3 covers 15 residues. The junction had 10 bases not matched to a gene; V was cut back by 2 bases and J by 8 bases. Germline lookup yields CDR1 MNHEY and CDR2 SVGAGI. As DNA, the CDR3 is TGTGCCAGCAGTTACCGCGAGACAGGGGACAGCACCCAGTACTTC. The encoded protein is CASSYRETGDSTQYF.

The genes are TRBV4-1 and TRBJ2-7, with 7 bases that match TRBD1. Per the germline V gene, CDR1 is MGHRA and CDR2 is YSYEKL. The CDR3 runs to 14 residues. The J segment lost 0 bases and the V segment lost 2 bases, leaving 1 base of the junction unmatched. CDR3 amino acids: CASSQRDSSYEQYF. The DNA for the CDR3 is TGCGCCAGCAGCCAAAGGGACAGCTCCTACGAGCAGTACTTC.

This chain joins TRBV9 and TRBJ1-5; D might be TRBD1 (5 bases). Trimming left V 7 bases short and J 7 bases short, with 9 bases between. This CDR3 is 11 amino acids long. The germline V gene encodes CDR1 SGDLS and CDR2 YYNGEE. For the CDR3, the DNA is TGTGCCAGCCCCGGGGGACAGCCCCAGCATTTT. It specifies CASPGGQPQHF.

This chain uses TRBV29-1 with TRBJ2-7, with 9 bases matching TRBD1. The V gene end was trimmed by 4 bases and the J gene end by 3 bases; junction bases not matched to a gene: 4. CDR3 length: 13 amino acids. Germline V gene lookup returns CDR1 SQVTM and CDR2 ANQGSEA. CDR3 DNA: TGCAGCGTTGCTTTGACAGGGGGCTACGAGCAGTACTTC. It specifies CSVALTGGYEQYF.

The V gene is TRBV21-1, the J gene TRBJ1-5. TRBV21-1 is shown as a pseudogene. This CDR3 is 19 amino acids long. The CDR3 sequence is CASSPKAGGARSTSQPQHF. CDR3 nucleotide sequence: TGTGCCAGCAGCCCTAAGGCGGGGGGGGCACGCTCGACCAGCCAGCCCCAGCATTTT.

CDR3 loop: CASTRKLGSRSKNIQYF. In DNA form, the CDR3 reads TGTGCCAGCACGCGAAAACTAGGCAGTCGTTCCAAAAACATTCAGTACTTC. The chain recombines TRBV25-1 with TRBJ2-4; D is possibly TRBD2 (5 bases). CDR3 length: 17 amino acids. CDR1 is MGHDK, CDR2 SYGVNS, per germline. Trimming took 7 bases from V and 2 from J, leaving 21 bases between them.

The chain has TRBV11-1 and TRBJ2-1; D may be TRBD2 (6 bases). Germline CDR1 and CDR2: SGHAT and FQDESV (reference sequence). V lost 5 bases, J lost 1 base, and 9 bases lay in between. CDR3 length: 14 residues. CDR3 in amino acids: CASSTTSSYNEQFF. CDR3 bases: TGTGCCAGCAGCACGACTAGTTCCTACAATGAGCAGTTCTTC.

The CDR3, as DNA: TGTGCCAGTAGTATAGGGCAGGGGAACCGTCAGCCCCAGCATTTT. The encoded protein is CASSIGQGNRQPQHF. The chain links TRBV19 to TRBJ1-5; tentative D call: TRBD1 (6 bases). Germline V gene data show CDR1 as LNHDA and CDR2 as SQIVND (reference sequence). Trimming removed 1 base at V and 6 bases at J, with 13 bases between. This CDR3 is 15 amino acids long. The variable domain in full, completed from reference TRBV19 and TRBJ1-5, reads DGGITQSPKYLFRKEGQNVTLSCEQNLNHDAMYWYRQDPGQGLRLIYYSQIVNDFQKGDIAEGYSVSREKKESFPLTVTSAQKNPTAFYLCASSIGQGNRQPQHFGDGTRLSIL.